The source of this TCR beta chain is a study of OX40 agonist ivuxolimab in advanced cancers. Only in-frame clones appear in the TCRdb table, and some are missing; sequencing was by immunoSEQ multiplex PCR. This sample yields fewer than 20,000 clones, of which about 81% are seen a single time; approximately 41% belongs to the top ten. The CDR3 is 16 residues long. V shed 2 bases and J 3 bases; nucleotides not matched to a gene: 6. Germline CDR1 is MNHEY and CDR2 is SMNVEV (reference sequence). This sample comprised CD4+ or CD8+ T cells sorted from blood, obtained in a trial of the OX40 agonist ivuxolimab. This TCR derives from an adult with an advanced solid tumor such as melanoma, head and neck, liver or kidney cancer. V gene TRBV27 combines with J gene TRBJ2-2; 7 bases are a match to TRBD2. The CDR3 DNA follows: TGTGCCAGCAGTTTAGGGACTACCCCGGACACCGGGGAGCTGTTTTTT. It translates to CASSLGTTPDTGELFF.